The present T cell receptor beta chain was sequenced within a study of T cells in Graves' hyperthyroidism and ophthalmopathy. Study as a whole: The initial diagnosis was the point when peripheral blood was collected, ahead of any treatment. Study-wide findings and caveats: Ophthalmopathy was identified by the model a median roughly six months ahead of onset.

This clonotype was observed a few times. Its antigen remains unknown. Exclusion of a patient resulted from uncontrolled infection, other autoimmune disease, pregnancy or lactation. Amplified TCR beta CDR3 regions came from RNA transcripts. First-round RT-PCR of the TCR CDR3 relied on the HTBI primer set. TCRdb reanalysed the multiplex PCR reads using MiXCR and keeps one entry per CDR3 protein. The table has 600,000 to 850,000 distinct CDR3 sequences, around a sixth seen once. With V trimmed by 4 bases and J by 7 bases, 7 bases remained unmatched. The CDR3 is made up of 15 amino acids. Germline-derived CDR1 and CDR2 are LNHDA and SQIVND (reference sequence).

The origin of this receptor is a woman between 45 and 65 years old with Graves' hyperthyroidism that later progressed to Graves' ophthalmopathy. This chain uses TRBV19 with TRBJ1-5; 10 nucleotides agree with TRBD1. The sequencing sample was made of blood. The CDR3 nucleotides are TGTGCCAGTAGTACCGACAGGGGGCCCGGGCAGCCCCAGCATTTT. Amino acid sequence: CASSTDRGPGQPQHF.